This TCR beta chain was recorded in a study of regulatory T cells in long-lasting Graves disease. Findings of the study overall: The study found TRBV28, TRBJ1-2 and TRBJ2-5 favored in persistent disease.

CDR1 SEHNR and CDR2 FQNEAQ come from the germline V gene (reference sequence). Trimming shortened V by 5 bases and J by 5 bases, and 12 bases separated the two germline ends. This CDR3 region has 13 residues. This clonotype was counted a few times. Its antigen is as yet unknown. Sequencing libraries for TCR beta were prepared with iRepertoire HTBI primers and Arm-PCR of CDR3 regions. MiXCR, applied by TCRdb to the multiplex PCR reads, yields one record per CDR3 protein. The repertoire has about 360,000 distinct CDR3 sequences, about 17% of them found once; the top ten carry around 20%. Described time point: newly diagnosed GD, antithyroid drugs for less than 3 months. Preparation of the TCR library used RNA extracted from PBMCs. These data are also associated with another study on T cells in Graves' hyperthyroidism and ophthalmopathy. That report notes: The primer set for the first-round RT-PCR of the TCR CDR3 was HTBI.

Sequencing used peripheral blood mononuclear cells (PBMCs), obtained at new diagnosis, from a patient treated with antithyroid drugs. V gene TRBV7-9 combines with J gene TRBJ1-2, with TRBD1 as a possible D gene (6 bases). The TCR was taken from a woman between 18 and 29 years old with Graves disease. CDR3 DNA: TGTGCCAGCAGCCGGACAGAAAAATATGGCTACACCTTC. Translating gives CASSRTEKYGYTF.